These 14 T cell receptor beta chains share one sample of origin, sequenced in a study. The sorted Tregs were CD4+CD25+CD127-/low cells. TCRdb reanalysed the 5' RACE reads using MiXCR and keeps one entry per CDR3 protein. The profile covers approximately 50,000 distinct CDR3 sequences, with about a fifth appearing a single time and 3.2% taken by the ten largest. The material sequenced was tumor-infiltrating Tregs sorted from the breast tumor. These receptors all stem from a female donor with breast cancer.

This clonotype was seen only a few times. The chain combines TRBV7-9 with TRBJ2-7; tentative D call: TRBD1 (6 bases). V lost 1 base to trimming and J lost 2 bases, with 15 bases between them. CDR1 and CDR2 from the germline V gene are SEHNR and FQNEAQ (reference sequence). The CDR3 extends over 16 amino acids. DNA for the CDR3: TGTGCCAGCAGCTTAGGGCATGGGGGCCGCACCTACGAGCAGTACTTC. Translation: CASSLGHGGRTYEQYF.

This clonotype occurred many times. The chain uses TRBV5-1 and TRBJ1-1; D may be TRBD1 (6 bases). CDR1 is SGHRS, CDR2 YFSETQ, per germline. V was cut by 2 bases and J by 6 bases, with 17 bases left in between. The CDR3 is 15 amino acids. CDR3 coding DNA: TGCGCCAGCAGCTTCCGTAGTGGGGGCGACGCTGAAGCTTTCTTT. It is translated as CASSFRSGGDAEAFF.

This clonotype was observed at least ten times. The CDR3 here is CASSHAGLNSGANVLTF. CDR3 nucleotides: TGTGCCAGCAGCCACGCAGGCTTGAACTCTGGGGCCAACGTCCTGACTTTC. This chain uses TRBV4-2 with TRBJ2-6, with D unresolved. Looked up from germline, CDR1 is LGHNA and CDR2 is YNFKEQ. The V gene lost 3 bases and the J gene lost 0 bases, with 12 bases spanning the gap. CDR3 length: 17 residues.

This sequence joins TRBV29-1 and TRBJ2-5; D is uncertain. CDR3 length: 15 residues. Germline CDR1 reads SQVTM; CDR2 reads ANQGSEA. Trimming took 6 bases from V and 1 from J, leaving 18 bases between them. The CDR3 DNA is TGCAGCGTAGTGGATGGGGTGGGCGGCCAAGAGACCCAGTACTTC. It specifies CSVVDGVGGQETQYF. Full variable domain (missing parts from reference TRBV29-1 and TRBJ2-5): SAVISQKPSRDICQRGTSLTIQCQVDSQVTMMFWYRQQPGQSLTLIATANQGSEATYESGFVIDKFPISRPNLTFSTLTVSNMSPEDSSIYLCSVVDGVGGQETQYFGPGTRLLVL.

This clonotype was detected many times. CDR3 coding DNA: TGTGCCAGCAGCCCTTGGGGGTCCGGATACGAGCAGTACTTC. Amino acid sequence: CASSPWGSGYEQYF. This chain links TRBV11-2 with TRBJ2-7; D could derive from TRBD1 or TRBD2 (5 bases each). The germline V and J ends were trimmed by 5 bases and 4 bases, with 15 bases remaining between them. This CDR3 region has 14 residues. The V gene's germline CDR1 is SGHAT and CDR2 FQNNGV.

The chain joins TRBV6-5 to TRBJ2-3; the D is unclear. Germline V gene lookup returns CDR1 MNHEY and CDR2 SVGAGI. The CDR3 runs to 15 residues. Trimming stripped 4 bases from V and 3 bases from J, with 14 bases between. The CDR3 region is CASSFELSTTDTQYF. The CDR3 coding sequence is TGTGCCAGCAGTTTCGAGCTATCGACTACAGATACGCAGTATTTT.

The chain employs TRBV9 and TRBJ2-1, with TRBD1 as a possible D gene (5 bases). This CDR3 spans 13 amino acids. The germline V gene has CDR1 SGDLS and CDR2 YYNGEE. The V end lost 3 bases, the J end lost 7 bases, and 11 bases lay between the germline ends. As DNA, the CDR3 is TGTGCCAGCAGCGCCAGACAGCATAATGAGCAGTTCTTC. This sequence encodes CASSARQHNEQFF.

The chain links TRBV5-1 to TRBJ1-5; D not certain. Germline V gives CDR1 SGHRS, CDR2 YFSETQ. The CDR3 loop spans 14 amino acids. V lost 0 bases and J 6 bases, leaving 10 bases between the germline ends. CDR3 loop: CASSLGGEGQPQHF. The CDR3, as DNA: TGCGCCAGCAGCTTGGGGGGAGAGGGTCAGCCCCAGCATTTT.

The V call is TRBV19, the J call TRBJ2-7, with D unresolved. V was trimmed by 3 bases and J by 7 bases, leaving 13 bases between them. The CDR3 extends over 13 amino acids. Germline V gene lookup returns CDR1 LNHDA and CDR2 SQIVND (reference sequence). CDR3 sequence: CASSIPPGEEQYF. In DNA, the CDR3 is TGTGCCAGTAGTATTCCTCCGGGCGAAGAGCAGTACTTC.

This chain joins TRBV21-1 and TRBJ1-1; TRBD1, the table's D call, lacks a check against the DNA. TRBV21-1 is a listed pseudogene. CDR3 size: 12 residues. CDR3 sequence: CASSKTDTEAFF. The CDR3 region has the DNA TGTGCCAGCAGCAAGACAGACACTGAAGCTTTCTTT.

This clonotype was counted at least ten times. V gene TRBV7-6 combines with J gene TRBJ2-5; possible D gene TRBD1, 5 bases. Per germline, CDR1 SGHVS and CDR2 FNYEAQ. This CDR3 spans 18 amino acids. Deletions cut 5 bases from V and 4 bases from J, with 26 bases between. This CDR3 is CASSLSPRSGLMAETQYF. Here the CDR3 DNA reads TGTGCCAGCAGCCTATCCCCCCGTTCAGGGTTGATGGCAGAGACCCAGTACTTC. Looking up the rest from reference TRBV7-6 and TRBJ2-5 gives the full variable domain: GAGVSQSPRYKVTKRGQDVALRCDPISGHVSLYWYRQALGQGPEFLTYFNYEAQQDKSGLPNDRFSAERPEGSISTLTIQRTEQRDSAMYRCASSLSPRSGLMAETQYFGPGTRLLVL.

By sample share, this clonotype is medium-sized. V gene TRBV6-2 or TRBV6-3 combines with J gene TRBJ2-2; TRBD1 matches at 8 bases. Germline CDR1 reads MNHEY; CDR2 reads SVGEGT. The CDR3 contains 15 residues. The V and J ends lost 5 bases and 4 bases, in that order; junction bases with no gene match: 6. CDR3 DNA sequence: TGTGCCAGCAGTACCCCGACAGGGGCCACCGGGGAGCTGTTTTTT. Its translation: CASSTPTGATGELFF.

As regards this clonotype: A much larger clone lies one base from this, so it may be a read error. The chain is built from TRBV6-1 and TRBJ1-2; TRBD1 aligns across 8 bases. The CDR3 is made up of 15 amino acids. Germline values: CDR1 MNHNS, CDR2 SASEGT. CDR3 amino acids: CASSMTGESPYGDTF. CDR3 nucleotides: TGTGCCAGCAGCATGACAGGGGAATCCCCCTATGGCGACACCTTC.

In this sample, this clonotype turned up a few times. V is TRBV27 and J is TRBJ2-2; tentatively, D is TRBD2 (6 bases). CDR1 is MNHEY, CDR2 SMNVEV, per germline (reference sequence). This CDR3 has 14 amino acids. V lost 4 bases, J lost 1 base, and 7 bases lay in between. The CDR3 sequence is CASSWRGNTGELFF. CDR3 nucleotides: TGTGCCAGCAGTTGGAGGGGGAACACCGGGGAGCTGTTTTTT.